A selection of T cell receptor beta chains follows, all from one sample in a study of blood T cell repertoires in COVID-19. Method: immunoSEQ multiplex PCR; TCRdb's copy keeps in-frame clones and lacks some. The data contain about 65,000 clones, around nine tenths of them seen just once; the ten biggest clones take up 1.3%. What was sequenced was peripheral blood. The source of these receptors is a man in his 60s with acute or convalescent COVID-19. Each CDR3 is given with its conserved first and last residue. Only part of the rows carry a size: once, few, many, or a class if the clone is expanded.

j_call: TRBJ1-5
cdr3_length: 13
clone_size: .
v_call: TRBV7-2
cdr3_aa: CASSFFEAQPQHF

j_call: TRBJ2-3
cdr3_length: 15
clone_size: .
v_call: TRBV14
cdr3_aa: CASSKETGPPDTQYF

j_call: TRBJ2-1
cdr3_length: 13
clone_size: .
v_call: TRBV30
cdr3_aa: CAWSEGGANEQFF

j_call: TRBJ1-5
cdr3_length: 13
clone_size: .
v_call: TRBV19
cdr3_aa: CATKGQGDGPQHF

j_call: TRBJ2-5
cdr3_length: 16
clone_size: .
v_call: TRBV25-1
cdr3_aa: CASSDGTSGGAETQYF

j_call: TRBJ1-2
cdr3_length: 13
clone_size: .
v_call: TRBV2
cdr3_aa: CASSELSTYGYTF

j_call: TRBJ2-3
cdr3_length: 15
clone_size: few
v_call: TRBV30
cdr3_aa: CACRPGQGLTDTQYF

j_call: TRBJ1-1
cdr3_length: 13
clone_size: .
v_call: TRBV30
cdr3_aa: CALDRGRGTEAFF

j_call: TRBJ1-3
cdr3_length: 15
clone_size: .
v_call: TRBV18
cdr3_aa: CASSGQSSSGNTIYF

j_call: TRBJ1-5
cdr3_length: 17
clone_size: .
v_call: TRBV6-1
cdr3_aa: CASSEYRRGGNGQPQHF

j_call: TRBJ2-5
cdr3_length: 15
clone_size: .
v_call: TRBV10-3
cdr3_aa: CAISPPGGGGETQYF

j_call: TRBJ1-1
cdr3_length: 13
clone_size: .
v_call: TRBV25-1
cdr3_aa: CASSGQGLHEAFF

j_call: TRBJ1-3
cdr3_length: 14
clone_size: .
v_call: TRBV7-6
cdr3_aa: CASSLGGLRNTIYF

j_call: TRBJ2-1
cdr3_length: 14
clone_size: .
v_call: TRBV28
cdr3_aa: CASSWDRGYNEQFF

j_call: TRBJ2-1
cdr3_length: 15
clone_size: .
v_call: TRBV9
cdr3_aa: CASSVSPRVLHEQFF

j_call: TRBJ1-2
cdr3_length: 15
clone_size: few
v_call: TRBV7-8
cdr3_aa: CASSLGTGGHYGYTF

j_call: TRBJ1-1
cdr3_length: 13
clone_size: .
v_call: TRBV7-8
cdr3_aa: CASSLGGGTEAFF

j_call: TRBJ1-4
cdr3_length: 14
clone_size: .
v_call: TRBV2
cdr3_aa: CASRRQGANEKLFF

j_call: TRBJ1-1
cdr3_length: 16
clone_size: .
v_call: TRBV5-4
cdr3_aa: CASSPPPGGTEREAFF

j_call: TRBJ1-2
cdr3_length: 16
clone_size: once
v_call: TRBV27
cdr3_aa: CASSQTTLAGIYGYTF

j_call: TRBJ1-6
cdr3_length: 19
clone_size: .
v_call: TRBV7-2
cdr3_aa: CASSLFIPGSGGVNSPLHF

j_call: TRBJ2-1
cdr3_length: 16
clone_size: .
v_call: TRBV5-1
cdr3_aa: CASSLGRLAGLGEQFF

j_call: TRBJ2-5
cdr3_length: 12
clone_size: .
v_call: TRBV20-1
cdr3_aa: CSASSSGETQYF

j_call: TRBJ2-3
cdr3_length: 13
clone_size: .
v_call: TRBV9
cdr3_aa: CASSVDGTEVQYF

j_call: TRBJ2-3
cdr3_length: 15
clone_size: .
v_call: TRBV10-3
cdr3_aa: CAISERGGGTDTQYF

j_call: TRBJ2-3
cdr3_length: 16
clone_size: .
v_call: TRBV19
cdr3_aa: CASSITTGGWTDTQYF

j_call: TRBJ1-4
cdr3_length: 18
clone_size: once
v_call: TRBV11-2
cdr3_aa: CASSRLDRGASTNEKLFF

j_call: TRBJ2-1
cdr3_length: 16
clone_size: .
v_call: TRBV19
cdr3_aa: CASSIVGRGGLSEQFF

j_call: TRBJ2-5
cdr3_length: 16
clone_size: once
v_call: TRBV7-2
cdr3_aa: CASSLPRRGNQETQYF

j_call: TRBJ1-5
cdr3_length: 14
clone_size: .
v_call: TRBV5-4
cdr3_aa: CASSSGRGNQPQHF

j_call: TRBJ2-1
cdr3_length: 15
clone_size: once
v_call: TRBV24-1
cdr3_aa: CATSLTGTISDEQFF

j_call: TRBJ1-6
cdr3_length: 14
clone_size: .
v_call: TRBV19
cdr3_aa: CASSTDRYRSPLHF

j_call: TRBJ2-1
cdr3_length: 15
clone_size: .
v_call: TRBV5-4
cdr3_aa: CASRAGPSSYNEQFF

j_call: TRBJ2-5
cdr3_length: 15
clone_size: .
v_call: TRBV11-3
cdr3_aa: CASSLGRTGEETQYF

j_call: TRBJ2-6
cdr3_length: 17
clone_size: .
v_call: TRBV5-4
cdr3_aa: CASSVDRGSSGANVLTF

j_call: TRBJ2-5
cdr3_length: 15
clone_size: .
v_call: TRBV24-1
cdr3_aa: CATSDRNRGRETQYF

j_call: TRBJ2-3
cdr3_length: 13
clone_size: .
v_call: TRBV7-2
cdr3_aa: CASSQWTSGGKYF

j_call: TRBJ1-4
cdr3_length: 14
clone_size: once
v_call: TRBV30
cdr3_aa: CACHPGTGDEKLFF

j_call: TRBJ2-1
cdr3_length: 14
clone_size: once
v_call: TRBV6-5
cdr3_aa: CASRGTSVINEQFF

j_call: TRBJ1-1
cdr3_length: 14
clone_size: .
v_call: TRBV27
cdr3_aa: CASSSRSMNTEAFF

j_call: TRBJ1-1
cdr3_length: 17
clone_size: .
v_call: TRBV19
cdr3_aa: CASTQGGTAPMNTEAFF

j_call: TRBJ1-1
cdr3_length: 14
clone_size: .
v_call: TRBV14
cdr3_aa: CASSLGGFNTEAFF

j_call: TRBJ1-1
cdr3_length: 17
clone_size: .
v_call: TRBV5-1
cdr3_aa: CASSLRDRGRANTEAFF

j_call: TRBJ1-2
cdr3_length: 16
clone_size: .
v_call: TRBV9
cdr3_aa: CASSPNPGQGAGGYTF

j_call: TRBJ1-4
cdr3_length: 15
clone_size: .
v_call: TRBV19
cdr3_aa: CASSPYRGPNEKLFF

j_call: TRBJ1-1
cdr3_length: 14
clone_size: .
v_call: TRBV19
cdr3_aa: CASTHGTGKTEAFF

j_call: TRBJ1-2
cdr3_length: 15
clone_size: .
v_call: TRBV27
cdr3_aa: CATRVPGGAGYGYTF

j_call: TRBJ1-6
cdr3_length: 16
clone_size: once
v_call: TRBV5-1
cdr3_aa: CASSLDPGAGNSPLHF

j_call: TRBJ2-2
cdr3_length: 14
clone_size: .
v_call: TRBV11-3
cdr3_aa: CASSLFRNTGELFF

j_call: TRBJ2-2
cdr3_length: 13
clone_size: few
v_call: TRBV11-2
cdr3_aa: CASSLAGTGELFF

j_call: TRBJ1-2
cdr3_length: 15
clone_size: .
v_call: TRBV4-2
cdr3_aa: CASSQESQGGYGYTF

j_call: TRBJ2-4
cdr3_length: 17
clone_size: .
v_call: TRBV19
cdr3_aa: CASGPRRVGTGVNIQYF

j_call: TRBJ1-6
cdr3_length: 13
clone_size: .
v_call: TRBV2
cdr3_aa: CASRPGQGSPLHF

j_call: TRBJ1-6
cdr3_length: 12
clone_size: .
v_call: TRBV27
cdr3_aa: CASSFDRGALHF

j_call: TRBJ2-7
cdr3_length: 13
clone_size: .
v_call: TRBV11-2
cdr3_aa: CASSLGGNYEQYF

j_call: TRBJ2-1
cdr3_length: 14
clone_size: once
v_call: TRBV5-1
cdr3_aa: CASSIGQGWNEQFF

j_call: TRBJ2-2
cdr3_length: 13
clone_size: .
v_call: TRBV29-1
cdr3_aa: CSVGHPNTGELFF